This T cell receptor beta chain appears in the sequencing data of a study of resident and recirculating memory T cells in vitiligo. Findings and limits, study-wide: No single dominant TCR clone appeared; lesion clonality varied.

TCRdb's copy holds only in-frame clones and misses some; the assay was immunoSEQ multiplex PCR. The sample yields roughly 40,000 clones, 80% to 95% seen once. As for this clone: What it binds is unknown.

Germline V gives CDR1 SGHRS, CDR2 YFSETQ. The ends were cut back, 5 bases at V and 0 bases at J, with 17 bases in the middle. This CDR3 region has 16 residues. What was sequenced was blood. The chain carries TRBV5-1 and TRBJ1-1; possible D gene TRBD1, 6 bases. This receptor was taken from a male donor with vitiligo. The CDR3 DNA follows: TGCGCCAGCAGAGGGGGGGCAGTCGGTATGAACACTGAAGCTTTCTTT. The encoded protein is CASRGGAVGMNTEAFF. Full variable domain (missing parts from reference TRBV5-1 and TRBJ1-1): KAGVTQTPRYLIKTRGQQVTLSCSPISGHRSVSWYQQTPGQGLQFLFEYFSETQRNKGNFPGRFSGRQFSNSRSEMNVSTLELGDSALYLCASRGGAVGMNTEAFFGQGTRLTVV.